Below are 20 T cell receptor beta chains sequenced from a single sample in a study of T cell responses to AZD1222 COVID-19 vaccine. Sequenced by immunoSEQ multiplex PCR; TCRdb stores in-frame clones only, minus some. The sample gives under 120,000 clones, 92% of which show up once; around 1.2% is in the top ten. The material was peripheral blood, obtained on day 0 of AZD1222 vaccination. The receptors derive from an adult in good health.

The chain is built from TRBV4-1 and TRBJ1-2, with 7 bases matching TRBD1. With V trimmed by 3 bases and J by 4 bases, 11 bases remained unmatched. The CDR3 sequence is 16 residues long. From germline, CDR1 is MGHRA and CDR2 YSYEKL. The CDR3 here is CASSHPDGRGLYGYTF. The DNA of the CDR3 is TGCGCCAGCAGCCACCCGGACGGGAGGGGGCTCTATGGCTACACCTTC.

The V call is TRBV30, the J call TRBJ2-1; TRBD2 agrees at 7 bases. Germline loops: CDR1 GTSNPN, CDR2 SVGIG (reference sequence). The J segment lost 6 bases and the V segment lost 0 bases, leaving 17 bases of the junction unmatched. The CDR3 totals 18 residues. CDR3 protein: CAWSVRAGVFSRSNEQFF. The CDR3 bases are TGTGCCTGGAGTGTACGGGCGGGGGTCTTTTCGAGGTCCAATGAGCAGTTCTTC.

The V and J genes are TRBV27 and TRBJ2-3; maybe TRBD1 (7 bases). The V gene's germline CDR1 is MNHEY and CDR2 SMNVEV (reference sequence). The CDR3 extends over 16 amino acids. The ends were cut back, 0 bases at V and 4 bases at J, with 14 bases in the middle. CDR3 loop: CASSLSRQGGPDTQYF. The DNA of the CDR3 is TGTGCCAGCAGTTTATCTCGGCAGGGGGGCCCAGATACGCAGTATTTT.

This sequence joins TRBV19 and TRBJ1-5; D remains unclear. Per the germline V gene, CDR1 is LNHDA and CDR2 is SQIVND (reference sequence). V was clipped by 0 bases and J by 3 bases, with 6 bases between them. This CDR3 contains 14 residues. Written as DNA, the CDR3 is TGTGCCAGTAGTATAGACGGGGTCAATCAGCCCCAGCATTTT. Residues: CASSIDGVNQPQHF.

In DNA, the CDR3 is TGTGCCAGCAGTGGGACCTCCGGCGAGCAGTACTTC. Its translation is CASSGTSGEQYF. The chain employs TRBV28 and TRBJ2-7; the D call may be TRBD1 or TRBD2 (5 bases each). The V gene lost 5 bases and the J gene lost 6 bases, with 11 bases spanning the gap. The V gene's germline CDR1 is MDHEN and CDR2 SYDVKM. The CDR3 consists of 12 residues.

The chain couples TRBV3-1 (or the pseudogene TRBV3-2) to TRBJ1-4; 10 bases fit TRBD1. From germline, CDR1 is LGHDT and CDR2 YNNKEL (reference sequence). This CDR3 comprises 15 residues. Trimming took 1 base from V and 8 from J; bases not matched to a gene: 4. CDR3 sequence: CASSQVGTGDEKLFF. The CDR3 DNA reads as TGTGCCAGCAGCCAAGTGGGGACAGGGGACGAAAAACTGTTTTTT.

CDR3 in DNA: TGTGCCAGCAGTTACGCCGTATTGAACACCGGGGAGCTGTTTTTT. Amino acid sequence: CASSYAVLNTGELFF. The V gene is TRBV6-2 or TRBV6-3, the J gene TRBJ2-2; D remains unclear. Germline CDR1 is MNHEY and CDR2 is SVGEGT. The CDR3 runs to 15 residues. The germline V and J ends were trimmed by 2 bases and 1 base, with 8 bases remaining between them.

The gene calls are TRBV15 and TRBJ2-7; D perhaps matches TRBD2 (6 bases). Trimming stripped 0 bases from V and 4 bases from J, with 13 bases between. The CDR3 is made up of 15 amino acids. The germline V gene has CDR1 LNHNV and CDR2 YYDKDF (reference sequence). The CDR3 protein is CATSRDGQGGYEQYF. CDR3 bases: TGTGCCACCAGCAGAGATGGGCAGGGAGGATACGAGCAGTACTTC.

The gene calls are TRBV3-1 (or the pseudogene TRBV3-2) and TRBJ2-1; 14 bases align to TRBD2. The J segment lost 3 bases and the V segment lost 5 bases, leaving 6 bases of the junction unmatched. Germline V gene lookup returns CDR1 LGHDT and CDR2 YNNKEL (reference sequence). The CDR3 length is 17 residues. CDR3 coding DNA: TGTGCCAGCAGCGTCCACGGGACTAGCGGGGGCTACAATGAGCAGTTCTTC. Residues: CASSVHGTSGGYNEQFF.

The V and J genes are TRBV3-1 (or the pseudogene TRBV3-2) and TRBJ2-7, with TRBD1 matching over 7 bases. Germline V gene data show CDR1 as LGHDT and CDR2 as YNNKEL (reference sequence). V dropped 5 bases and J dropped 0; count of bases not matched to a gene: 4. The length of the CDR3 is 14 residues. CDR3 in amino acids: CASSVYRGSYEQYF. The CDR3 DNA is TGTGCCAGCAGCGTCTACAGGGGCTCCTACGAGCAGTACTTC.

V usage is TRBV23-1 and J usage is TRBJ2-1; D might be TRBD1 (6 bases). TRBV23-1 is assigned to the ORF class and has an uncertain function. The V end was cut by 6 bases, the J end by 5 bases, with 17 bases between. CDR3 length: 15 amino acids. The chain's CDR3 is CASRPYRDHNNEQFF. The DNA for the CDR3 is TGCGCCAGCAGACCGTACAGGGACCACAACAATGAGCAGTTCTTC.

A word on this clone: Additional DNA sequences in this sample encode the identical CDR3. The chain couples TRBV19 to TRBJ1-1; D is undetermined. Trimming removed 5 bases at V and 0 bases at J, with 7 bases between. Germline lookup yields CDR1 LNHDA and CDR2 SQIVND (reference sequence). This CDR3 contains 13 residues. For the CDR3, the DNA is TGTGCCAGTAGTGCAACAGTGAACACTGAAGCTTTCTTT. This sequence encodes CASSATVNTEAFF. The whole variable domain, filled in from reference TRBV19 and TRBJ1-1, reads DGGITQSPKYLFRKEGQNVTLSCEQNLNHDAMYWYRQDPGQGLRLIYYSQIVNDFQKGDIAEGYSVSREKKESFPLTVTSAQKNPTAFYLCASSATVNTEAFFGQGTRLTVV.

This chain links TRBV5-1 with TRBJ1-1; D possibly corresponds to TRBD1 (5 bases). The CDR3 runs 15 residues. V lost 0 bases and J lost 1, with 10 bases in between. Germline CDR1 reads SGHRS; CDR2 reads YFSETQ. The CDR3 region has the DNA TGCGCCAGCAGCTTGGTGGGGGTATCGAACACTGAAGCTTTCTTT. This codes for CASSLVGVSNTEAFF.

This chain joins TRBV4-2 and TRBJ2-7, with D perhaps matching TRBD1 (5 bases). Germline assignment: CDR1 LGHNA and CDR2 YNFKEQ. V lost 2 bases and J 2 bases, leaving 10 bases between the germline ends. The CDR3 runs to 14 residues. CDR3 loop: CASSQLSGTYEQYF. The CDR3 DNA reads TGTGCCAGCAGCCAACTGTCAGGGACCTACGAGCAGTACTTC.

CDR3 nucleotides: TGTGCCAGCAGCTCCGGGACCGTCCAGCGTGGCTACACCTTC. As protein: CASSSGTVQRGYTF. The chain combines TRBV11-1 with TRBJ1-2; D is possibly TRBD1 (5 bases). CDR3 size: 14 residues. The germline CDR1 and CDR2 sequences are SGHAT and FQDESV (reference sequence). V shed 4 bases and J shed 7 bases, with 16 bases lying between them.

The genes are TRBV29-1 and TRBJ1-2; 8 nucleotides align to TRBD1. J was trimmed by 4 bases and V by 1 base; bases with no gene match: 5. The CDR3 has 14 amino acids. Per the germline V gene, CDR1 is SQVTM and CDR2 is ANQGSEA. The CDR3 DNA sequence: TGCAGCGTTGAAGCGGGGACAGGTTCCTATGGCTACACCTTC. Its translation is CSVEAGTGSYGYTF.

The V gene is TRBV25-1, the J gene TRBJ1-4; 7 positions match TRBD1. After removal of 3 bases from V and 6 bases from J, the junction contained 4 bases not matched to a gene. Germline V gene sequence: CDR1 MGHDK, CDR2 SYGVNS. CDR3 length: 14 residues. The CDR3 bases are TGTGCCAGCAGTGACAGGGGGGTTGATGAAAAACTGTTTTTT. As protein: CASSDRGVDEKLFF.

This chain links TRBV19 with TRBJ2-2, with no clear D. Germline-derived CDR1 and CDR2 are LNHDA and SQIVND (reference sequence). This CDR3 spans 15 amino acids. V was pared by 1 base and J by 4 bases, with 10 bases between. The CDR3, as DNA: TGTGCCAGTAGTATAGCACGGCCGAGCACCGGGGAGCTGTTTTTT. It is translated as CASSIARPSTGELFF. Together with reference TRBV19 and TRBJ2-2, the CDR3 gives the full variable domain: DGGITQSPKYLFRKEGQNVTLSCEQNLNHDAMYWYRQDPGQGLRLIYYSQIVNDFQKGDIAEGYSVSREKKESFPLTVTSAQKNPTAFYLCASSIARPSTGELFFGEGSRLTVL.

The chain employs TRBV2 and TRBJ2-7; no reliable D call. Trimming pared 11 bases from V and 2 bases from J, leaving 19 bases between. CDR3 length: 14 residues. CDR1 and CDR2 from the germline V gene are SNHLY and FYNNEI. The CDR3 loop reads CALRGGTTTYEQYF. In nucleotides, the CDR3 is TGTGCCCTCAGAGGTGGCACCACAACCTACGAGCAGTACTTC.

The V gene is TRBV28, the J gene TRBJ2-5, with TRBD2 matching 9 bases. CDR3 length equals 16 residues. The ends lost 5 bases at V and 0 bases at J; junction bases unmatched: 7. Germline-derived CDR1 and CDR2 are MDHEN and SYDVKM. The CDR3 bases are TGTGCCAGCAGTCCGACTAGCGGACAGTACCAAGAGACCCAGTACTTC. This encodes CASSPTSGQYQETQYF. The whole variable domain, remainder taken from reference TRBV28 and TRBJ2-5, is DVKVTQSSRYLVKRTGEKVFLECVQDMDHENMFWYRQDPGLGLRLIYFSYDVKMKEKGDIPEGYSVSREKKERFSLILESASTNQTSMYLCASSPTSGQYQETQYFGPGTRLLVL.